This TCR beta chain stems from a study of regulatory T cells in long-lasting Graves disease. The time point was: persistent/refractory GD, antithyroid drugs over 5 years with positive TRAb. After RNA was extracted from PBMCs, the TCR library was made from it. Graves' disease diagnosis used American Thyroid Association guidelines. EDTA tubes were used for drawing about 9 milliliters of peripheral blood. The CDR3 contains 14 residues. Germline CDR1 is PRHDT and CDR2 is FYEKMQ (reference sequence). Trimming took off 4 bases at V and 2 bases at J, with 11 bases between the two ends. This clonotype was detected ten times or more. Combining iRepertoire HTBI primers with Arm-PCR of CDR3 regions, the authors built TCR beta libraries. TCRdb re-called the multiplex PCR reads through MiXCR, storing one row per CDR3 protein. The sample has about 470,000 distinct CDR3 sequences, about a fifth seen once.

The source of this sequence is a female donor with Graves disease. V usage is TRBV13 and J usage is TRBJ1-2, with TRBD1 as a possible D gene (5 bases). This material consisted of peripheral blood mononuclear cells (PBMCs), taken when the disease was refractory, from a patient treated with antithyroid drugs. Here the CDR3 DNA reads TGTGCCAGCAGCTCCCGACAGAGAAACTATGGCTACACCTTC. It encodes CASSSRQRNYGYTF.